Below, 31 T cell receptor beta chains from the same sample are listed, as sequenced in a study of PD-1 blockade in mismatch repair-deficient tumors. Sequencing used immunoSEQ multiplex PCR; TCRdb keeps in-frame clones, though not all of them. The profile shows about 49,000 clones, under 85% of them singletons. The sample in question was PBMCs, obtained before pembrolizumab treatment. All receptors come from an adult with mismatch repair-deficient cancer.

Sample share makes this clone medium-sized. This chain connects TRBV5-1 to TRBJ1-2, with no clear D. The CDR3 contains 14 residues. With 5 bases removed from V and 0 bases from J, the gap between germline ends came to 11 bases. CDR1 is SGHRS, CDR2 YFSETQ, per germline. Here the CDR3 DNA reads TGCGCCAGCAGTTCAACGGCGGCTAACTATGGCTACACCTTC. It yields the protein CASSSTAANYGYTF.

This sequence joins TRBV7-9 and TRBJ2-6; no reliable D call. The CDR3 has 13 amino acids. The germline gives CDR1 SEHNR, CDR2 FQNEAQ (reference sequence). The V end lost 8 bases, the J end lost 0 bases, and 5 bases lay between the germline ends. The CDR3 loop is CASVVSGANVLTF. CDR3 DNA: TGTGCCAGCGTAGTCTCTGGGGCCAACGTCCTGACTTTC.

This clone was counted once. The CDR3 sequence is CASSYSSSGIYEQYF. DNA for the CDR3: TGTGCCAGCAGTTACTCTAGTAGCGGGATCTACGAGCAGTACTTC. The J gene is TRBJ2-7, the V gene TRBV6-5, with 8 bases identical to TRBD2. The CDR3 covers 15 residues. Germline CDR1 is MNHEY and CDR2 is SVGAGI. Unmatched junction bases numbered 4, after V lost 0 bases and J lost 3 bases.

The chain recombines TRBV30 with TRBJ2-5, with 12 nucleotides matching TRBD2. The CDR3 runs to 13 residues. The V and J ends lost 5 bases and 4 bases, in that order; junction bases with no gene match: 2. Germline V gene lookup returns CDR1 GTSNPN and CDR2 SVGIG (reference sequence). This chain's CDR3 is CAWSGLAGETQYF. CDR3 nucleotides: TGTGCCTGGTCGGGACTAGCGGGAGAGACCCAGTACTTC.

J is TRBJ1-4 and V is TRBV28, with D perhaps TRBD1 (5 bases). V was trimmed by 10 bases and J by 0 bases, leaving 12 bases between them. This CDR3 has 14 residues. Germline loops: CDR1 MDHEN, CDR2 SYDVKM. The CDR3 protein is CATSGGATNEKLFF. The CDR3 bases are TGTGCCACCTCCGGGGGAGCAACTAATGAAAAACTGTTTTTT.

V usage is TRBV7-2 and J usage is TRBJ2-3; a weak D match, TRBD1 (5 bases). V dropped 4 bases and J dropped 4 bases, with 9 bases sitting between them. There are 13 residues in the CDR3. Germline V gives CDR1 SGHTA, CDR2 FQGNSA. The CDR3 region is CASSSQGSDTQYF. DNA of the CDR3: TGTGCCAGCAGCTCCCAGGGTTCAGATACGCAGTATTTT.

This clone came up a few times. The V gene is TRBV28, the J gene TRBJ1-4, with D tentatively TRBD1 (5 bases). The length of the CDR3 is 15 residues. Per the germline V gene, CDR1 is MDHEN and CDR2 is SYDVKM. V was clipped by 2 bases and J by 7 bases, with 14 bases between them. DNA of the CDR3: TGTGCCAGCAGTTTAGTCCGGGGGAGAAGTGAAAAACTGTTTTTT. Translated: CASSLVRGRSEKLFF.

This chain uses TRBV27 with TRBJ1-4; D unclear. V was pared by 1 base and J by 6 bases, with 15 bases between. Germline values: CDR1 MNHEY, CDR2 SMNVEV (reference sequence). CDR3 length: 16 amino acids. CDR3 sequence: CASSLLLTSRDEKLFF. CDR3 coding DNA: TGTGCCAGCAGTTTATTATTGACGAGCCGGGATGAAAAACTGTTTTTT.

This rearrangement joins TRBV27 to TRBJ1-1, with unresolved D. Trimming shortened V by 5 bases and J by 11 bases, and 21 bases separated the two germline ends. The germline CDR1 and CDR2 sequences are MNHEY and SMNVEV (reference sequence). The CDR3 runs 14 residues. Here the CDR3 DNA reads TGTGCCAGCAGTCCGACGGGCTTCGGGAATCCTGCTTTCTTT. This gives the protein CASSPTGFGNPAFF.

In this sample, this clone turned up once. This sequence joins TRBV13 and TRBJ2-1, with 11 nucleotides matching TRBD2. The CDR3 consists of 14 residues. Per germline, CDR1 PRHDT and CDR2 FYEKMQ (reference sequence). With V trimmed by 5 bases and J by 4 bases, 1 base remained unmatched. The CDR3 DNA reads TGTGCCAGCAGCGGGACTAGCGGATACAATGAGCAGTTCTTC. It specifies CASSGTSGYNEQFF.

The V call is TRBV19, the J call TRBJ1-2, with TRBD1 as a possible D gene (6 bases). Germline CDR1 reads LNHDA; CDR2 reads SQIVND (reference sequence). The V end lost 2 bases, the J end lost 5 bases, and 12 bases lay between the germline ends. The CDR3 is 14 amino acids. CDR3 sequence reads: CASSIRYQGYGYTF. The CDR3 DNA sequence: TGTGCCAGTAGTATAAGGTACCAGGGGTATGGCTACACCTTC.

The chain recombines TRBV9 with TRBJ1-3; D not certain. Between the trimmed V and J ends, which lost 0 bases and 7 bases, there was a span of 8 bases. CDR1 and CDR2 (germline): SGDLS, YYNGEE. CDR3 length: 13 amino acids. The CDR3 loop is CASSVGGHNTIYF. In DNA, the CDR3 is TGTGCCAGCAGCGTAGGAGGGCACAACACCATATATTTT.

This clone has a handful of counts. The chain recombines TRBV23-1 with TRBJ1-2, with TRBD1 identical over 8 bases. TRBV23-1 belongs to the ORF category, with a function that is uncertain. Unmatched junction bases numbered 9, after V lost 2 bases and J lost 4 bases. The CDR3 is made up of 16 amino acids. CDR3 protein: CASSQPTGQGIYGYTF. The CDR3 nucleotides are TGCGCCAGCAGTCAACCGACCGGACAGGGCATCTATGGCTACACCTTC.

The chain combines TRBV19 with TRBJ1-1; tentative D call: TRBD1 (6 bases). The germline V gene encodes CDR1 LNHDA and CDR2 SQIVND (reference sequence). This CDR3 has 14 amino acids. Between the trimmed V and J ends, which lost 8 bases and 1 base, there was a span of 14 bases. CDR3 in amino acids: CASSPGAANTEAFF. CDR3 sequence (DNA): TGTGCCAGTTCCCCAGGGGCGGCGAACACTGAAGCTTTCTTT.

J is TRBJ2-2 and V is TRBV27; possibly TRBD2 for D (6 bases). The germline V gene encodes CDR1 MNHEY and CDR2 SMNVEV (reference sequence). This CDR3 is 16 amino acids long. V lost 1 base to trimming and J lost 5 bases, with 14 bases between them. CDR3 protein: CASSLYPLGGTGELFF. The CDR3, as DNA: TGTGCCAGCAGTTTATATCCCCTTGGAGGGACCGGGGAGCTGTTTTTT.

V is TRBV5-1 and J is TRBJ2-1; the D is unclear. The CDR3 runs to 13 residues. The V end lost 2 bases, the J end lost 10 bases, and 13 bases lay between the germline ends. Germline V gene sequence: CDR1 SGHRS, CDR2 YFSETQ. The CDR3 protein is CASSFSSWNEQFF. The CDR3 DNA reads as TGCGCCAGCAGCTTCTCGTCCTGGAACGAGCAGTTCTTC.

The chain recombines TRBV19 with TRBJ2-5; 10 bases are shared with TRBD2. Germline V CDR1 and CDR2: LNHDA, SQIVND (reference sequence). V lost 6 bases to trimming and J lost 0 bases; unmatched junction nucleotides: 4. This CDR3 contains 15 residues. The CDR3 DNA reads TGTGCCAGTAGCCTAGCGGGAGACGACCAAGAGACCCAGTACTTC. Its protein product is CASSLAGDDQETQYF.

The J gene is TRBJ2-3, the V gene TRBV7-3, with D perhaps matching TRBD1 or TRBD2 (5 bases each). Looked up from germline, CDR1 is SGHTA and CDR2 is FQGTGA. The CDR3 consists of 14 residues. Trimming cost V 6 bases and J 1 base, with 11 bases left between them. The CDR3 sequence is CASSQGPRTDTQYF. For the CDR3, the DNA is TGTGCCAGCAGTCAGGGACCACGCACAGATACGCAGTATTTT.

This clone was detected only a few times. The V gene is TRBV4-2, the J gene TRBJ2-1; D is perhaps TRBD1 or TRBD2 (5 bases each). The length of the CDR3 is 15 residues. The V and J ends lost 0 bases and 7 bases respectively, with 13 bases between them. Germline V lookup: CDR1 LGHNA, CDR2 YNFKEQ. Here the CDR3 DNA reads TGTGCCAGCAGCCAAGATTCAGGGAGCTGGAATGAGCAGTTCTTC. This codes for CASSQDSGSWNEQFF.

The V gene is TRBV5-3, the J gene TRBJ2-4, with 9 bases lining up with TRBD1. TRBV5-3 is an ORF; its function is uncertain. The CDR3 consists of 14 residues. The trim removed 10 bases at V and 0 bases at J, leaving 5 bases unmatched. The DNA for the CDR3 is TGTGCCGGGACAGGGATTCTAGCCAAAAACATTCAGTACTTC. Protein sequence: CAGTGILAKNIQYF.

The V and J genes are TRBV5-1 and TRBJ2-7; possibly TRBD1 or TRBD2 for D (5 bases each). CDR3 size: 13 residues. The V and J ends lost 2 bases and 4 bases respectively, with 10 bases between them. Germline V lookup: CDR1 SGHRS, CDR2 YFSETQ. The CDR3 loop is CASSFTGGYEQYF. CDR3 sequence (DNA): TGCGCCAGCAGCTTCACAGGCGGGTACGAGCAGTACTTC.

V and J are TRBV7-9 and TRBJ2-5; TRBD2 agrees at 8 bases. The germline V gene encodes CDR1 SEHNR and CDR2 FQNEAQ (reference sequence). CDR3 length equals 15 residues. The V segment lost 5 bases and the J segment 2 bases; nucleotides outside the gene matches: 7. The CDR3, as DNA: TGTGCCAGCAGCCGGGGGGGGGACGGTCAAGAGACCCAGTACTTC. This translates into CASSRGGDGQETQYF.

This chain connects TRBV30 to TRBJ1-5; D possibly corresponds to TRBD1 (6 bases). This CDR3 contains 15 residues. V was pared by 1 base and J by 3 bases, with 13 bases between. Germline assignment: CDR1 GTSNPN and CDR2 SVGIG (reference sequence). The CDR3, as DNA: TGTGCCTGGAGTGGGGACACAGGAGACAATCAGCCCCAGCATTTT. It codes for CAWSGDTGDNQPQHF. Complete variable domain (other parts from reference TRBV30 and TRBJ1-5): SQTIHQWPATLVQPVGSPLSLECTVEGTSNPNLYWYRQAAGRGLQLLFYSVGIGQISSEVPQNLSASRPQDRQFILSSKKLLLSDSGFYLCAWSGDTGDNQPQHFGDGTRLSIL.

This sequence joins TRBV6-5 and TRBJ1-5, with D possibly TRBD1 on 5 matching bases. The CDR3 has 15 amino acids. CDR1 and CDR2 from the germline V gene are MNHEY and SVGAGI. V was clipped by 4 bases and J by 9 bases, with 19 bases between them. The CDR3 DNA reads TGTGCCAGCAGTTCCCTCGGGGACGGCCTATCGCCCCAGCATTTT. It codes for CASSSLGDGLSPQHF.

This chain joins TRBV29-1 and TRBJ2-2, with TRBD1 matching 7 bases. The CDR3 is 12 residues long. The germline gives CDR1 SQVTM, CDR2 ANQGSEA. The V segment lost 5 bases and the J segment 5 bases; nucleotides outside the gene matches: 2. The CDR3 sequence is CSVPRGTGELFF. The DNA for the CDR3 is TGCAGCGTTCCCAGGGGGACCGGGGAGCTGTTTTTT.

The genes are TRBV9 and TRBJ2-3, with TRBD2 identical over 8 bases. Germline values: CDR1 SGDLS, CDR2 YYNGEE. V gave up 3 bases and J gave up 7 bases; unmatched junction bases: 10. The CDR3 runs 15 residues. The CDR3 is CASSAQRGRPYTQYF. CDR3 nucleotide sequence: TGTGCCAGCAGCGCCCAGCGGGGGAGGCCTTATACGCAGTATTTT.

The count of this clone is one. Written as DNA, the CDR3 is TGTGCCAGCAGCTTTTGGGGCGCAACAACGAACACCGGGGAGCTGTTTTTT. Its protein is CASSFWGATTNTGELFF. V and J are TRBV7-9 and TRBJ2-2, with a tentative D call TRBD1 (5 bases). Trimming took off 3 bases at V and 0 bases at J, with 14 bases between the two ends. In germline, CDR1 is SEHNR, CDR2 FQNEAQ (reference sequence). The CDR3 length is 17 residues.

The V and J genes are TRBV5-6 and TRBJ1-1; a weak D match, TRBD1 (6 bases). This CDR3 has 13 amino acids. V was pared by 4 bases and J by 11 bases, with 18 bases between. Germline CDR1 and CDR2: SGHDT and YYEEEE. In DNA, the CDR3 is TGTGCCAGCAGCGCAATGGGGGGGCTGGTGGCTTTCTTT. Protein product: CASSAMGGLVAFF.

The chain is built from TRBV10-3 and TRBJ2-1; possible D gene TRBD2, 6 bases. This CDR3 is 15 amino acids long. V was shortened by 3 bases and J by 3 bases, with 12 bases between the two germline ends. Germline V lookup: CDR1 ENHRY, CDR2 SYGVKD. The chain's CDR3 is CAISESSVYYNEQFF. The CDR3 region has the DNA TGTGCCATCAGTGAATCTAGCGTATACTACAATGAGCAGTTCTTC.

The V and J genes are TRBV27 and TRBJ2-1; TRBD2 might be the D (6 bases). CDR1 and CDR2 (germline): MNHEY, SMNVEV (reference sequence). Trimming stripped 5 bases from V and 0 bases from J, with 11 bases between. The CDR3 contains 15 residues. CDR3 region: CASSPRGSSYNEQFF. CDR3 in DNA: TGTGCCAGCAGTCCACGGGGGAGCTCCTACAATGAGCAGTTCTTC.

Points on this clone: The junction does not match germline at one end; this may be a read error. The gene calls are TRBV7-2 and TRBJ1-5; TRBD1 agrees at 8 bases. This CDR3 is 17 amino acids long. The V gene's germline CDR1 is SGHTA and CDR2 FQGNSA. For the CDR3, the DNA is TGTGCCAGCAGCTTAGTGCGTGGACAGGGTAGCGATCAGCCCCAGCATTTT. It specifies CASSLVRGQGSDQPQHF.